These 30 T cell receptor beta chains originate from one sample sequenced in a study of T cell responses to AZD1222 COVID-19 vaccine. Profiling relied on immunoSEQ multiplex PCR, and the TCRdb table lists in-frame clones only, not all of them. The sample shows roughly 120,000 clones, about 88% of them seen only once. Material: peripheral blood, obtained on day 0 of AZD1222 vaccination. Every receptor here comes from an adult in good health.

This chain uses TRBV18 with TRBJ1-1; unclear D gene. This CDR3 region has 12 residues. The ends were cut back, 3 bases at V and 1 base at J, with 3 bases in the middle. Germline V gene lookup returns CDR1 KGHSH and CDR2 LQKENI. CDR3 nucleotides: TGTGCCAGCTCACCTTCGAACACTGAAGCTTTCTTT. Its protein product is CASSPSNTEAFF.

The chain links TRBV24-1 to TRBJ2-7, with 9 bases aligning to TRBD1. This CDR3 is built from 14 residues. Germline CDR1 KGHDR, CDR2 SFDVKD. V was pared by 9 bases and J by 3 bases, with 8 bases of the junction left unmatched. The CDR3 spells CATGRDRAFYEQYF. DNA for the CDR3: TGTGCCACCGGCCGGGACAGGGCGTTCTACGAGCAGTACTTC.

V gene TRBV11-1 combines with J gene TRBJ1-4; D is undetermined. The CDR3 totals 14 residues. With 3 bases removed from V and 5 bases from J, the gap between germline ends came to 10 bases. Looked up from germline, CDR1 is SGHAT and CDR2 is FQDESV (reference sequence). The CDR3 DNA is TGTGCCAGCAGCTTCGCGGGGTCCAATGAAAAACTGTTTTTT. Amino acids: CASSFAGSNEKLFF.

The J gene is TRBJ1-1, the V gene TRBV28; D remains unclear. Germline assignment: CDR1 MDHEN and CDR2 SYDVKM. This CDR3 spans 14 amino acids. Trimming pared 5 bases from V and 5 bases from J, leaving 15 bases between. The CDR3 is CASSPLSGGTEAFF. CDR3 nucleotide sequence: TGTGCCAGCAGTCCTCTATCCGGAGGGACTGAAGCTTTCTTT.

This chain joins TRBV11-3 and TRBJ1-1, with TRBD1 as a possible D gene (5 bases). The CDR3 is 13 amino acids. The V gene lost 4 bases and the J gene lost 4 bases, with 10 bases spanning the gap. Germline CDR1 and CDR2: SGHNT and YENEEA. CDR3 in amino acids: CASSSFGGTEAFF. As DNA, the CDR3 is TGTGCCAGCAGCTCATTCGGGGGCACTGAAGCTTTCTTT.

The chain has TRBV6-5 and TRBJ1-2, with 9 bases that match TRBD1. Germline assignment: CDR1 MNHEY and CDR2 SVGAGI. This CDR3 has 14 amino acids. Trimming cost V 6 bases and J 4 bases; bases outside gene matches: 6. The CDR3, as DNA: TGTGCCAGCAGCAACAGGGGGCGCACCTATGGCTACACCTTC. This gives the protein CASSNRGRTYGYTF.

This clone has a single count. The genes are TRBV28 and TRBJ2-1, with D hard to call. Between the trimmed V and J ends, which lost 7 bases and 7 bases, there was a span of 17 bases. The germline gives CDR1 MDHEN, CDR2 SYDVKM. The CDR3 is 14 amino acids. The CDR3 protein is CASIKSPYPNEQFF. CDR3 sequence (DNA): TGTGCCAGCATTAAGTCCCCCTACCCTAATGAGCAGTTCTTC. The full variable domain, in which reference TRBV28 and TRBJ2-1 provide the parts outside the CDR3, is DVKVTQSSRYLVKRTGEKVFLECVQDMDHENMFWYRQDPGLGLRLIYFSYDVKMKEKGDIPEGYSVSREKKERFSLILESASTNQTSMYLCASIKSPYPNEQFFGPGTRLTVL.

The chain combines TRBV19 with TRBJ1-1; D is unclear. The CDR3 loop spans 13 amino acids. The germline CDR1 and CDR2 sequences are LNHDA and SQIVND (reference sequence). With 8 bases removed from V and 6 bases from J, the gap between germline ends came to 16 bases. CDR3 sequence (DNA): TGTGCCAGTCGAACCTCCCTTAGACCTGAAGCTTTCTTT. Its protein is CASRTSLRPEAFF.

The chain is built from TRBV7-3 and TRBJ1-1, with 11 nucleotides matching TRBD1. Germline assignment: CDR1 SGHTA and CDR2 FQGTGA. The CDR3 contains 18 residues. V lost 5 bases and J lost 1; bases outside the gene matches: 12. CDR3 coding DNA: TGTGCCAGCAGCAGACTCCGGGACAGGGGGACGGGGAACACTGAAGCTTTCTTT. Translation: CASSRLRDRGTGNTEAFF.

In this sample, this clone turned up a few times. The chain carries TRBV19 and TRBJ2-2; D unclear. The CDR3 totals 16 residues. Germline loops: CDR1 LNHDA, CDR2 SQIVND (reference sequence). Trimming stripped 3 bases from V and 0 bases from J, with 11 bases between. The CDR3 DNA is TGTGCCAGTAGTATTCCGACATCGTCGAACACCGGGGAGCTGTTTTTT. Amino acid sequence: CASSIPTSSNTGELFF.

In DNA, the CDR3 is TGTGCCAGCAGTTACCGCGGGGGAAACACTGAAGCTTTCTTT. Amino acids: CASSYRGGNTEAFF. The chain employs TRBV6-6 and TRBJ1-1; D possibly corresponds to TRBD1 (5 bases). CDR3 length equals 14 residues. Germline CDR1 is MNHNY and CDR2 is SVGAGI (reference sequence). V lost 2 bases and J lost 2, with 9 bases in between.

In this sample, this clone turned up a few times. The chain has TRBV24-1 and TRBJ2-4; no definite D call. The CDR3 length is 13 residues. Germline assignment: CDR1 KGHDR and CDR2 SFDVKD. V dropped 4 bases and J dropped 3 bases, with 6 bases sitting between them. CDR3 residues: CATSDGVKNIQYF. The CDR3, as DNA: TGTGCCACCAGTGACGGAGTCAAAAACATTCAGTACTTC.

This clone appeared once. The chain employs TRBV5-8 and TRBJ1-5, with a weak D call TRBD1 (5 bases). The ends were cut back, 6 bases at V and 2 bases at J, with 9 bases in the middle. Germline CDR1 and CDR2: SGHTS and YDEGEE. This CDR3 is built from 13 residues. The CDR3 protein is CASIQGGNQPQHF. CDR3 nucleotide sequence: TGTGCCAGCATTCAGGGAGGCAATCAGCCCCAGCATTTT.

The V and J genes are TRBV5-1 and TRBJ1-1; no definite D call. The CDR3 covers 13 residues. V was clipped by 5 bases and J by 2 bases, with 10 bases between them. Germline V CDR1 and CDR2: SGHRS, YFSETQ. CDR3 sequence: CASRRTPNTEAFF. The CDR3 DNA sequence: TGCGCCAGCAGACGGACCCCCAACACTGAAGCTTTCTTT.

This clone was found once. CDR3 in amino acids: CATSRHPRGANTEAFF. For the CDR3, the DNA is TGTGCCACCAGCAGACACCCTCGGGGAGCGAACACTGAAGCTTTCTTT. The chain carries TRBV15 and TRBJ1-1, with no clear D. V lost 2 bases and J lost 1, with 14 bases in between. The CDR3 is 16 amino acids. Germline-derived CDR1 and CDR2 are LNHNV and YYDKDF (reference sequence).

This chain joins TRBV11-3 and TRBJ2-3, with D possibly being TRBD1 or TRBD2 (5 bases each). The CDR3 loop spans 14 amino acids. Trimming stripped 6 bases from V and 5 bases from J, with 15 bases between. Per germline, CDR1 SGHNT and CDR2 YENEEA. The CDR3 here is CASRDGARGDTQYF. CDR3 DNA sequence: TGTGCCAGCAGAGACGGGGCCCGGGGAGATACGCAGTATTTT. Combining the CDR3 with reference TRBV11-3 and TRBJ2-3 gives the whole variable domain EAGVVQSPRYKIIEKKQPVAFWCNPISGHNTLYWYLQNLGQGPELLIRYENEEAVDDSQLPKDRFSAERLKGVDSTLKIQPAELGDSAVYLCASRDGARGDTQYFGPGTRLTVL.

This sequence joins TRBV27 and TRBJ2-3, with D unresolved. The CDR3 is 16 amino acids. V dropped 1 base and J dropped 0 bases, with 11 bases sitting between them. From germline, CDR1 is MNHEY and CDR2 SMNVEV (reference sequence). CDR3 coding DNA: TGTGCCAGCAGTTTATTTGGCCGATCTAGCACAGATACGCAGTATTTT. This encodes CASSLFGRSSTDTQYF.

The J gene is TRBJ1-1, the V gene TRBV5-1; no firm D call. The CDR3 contains 15 residues. The V end was cut by 3 bases, the J end by 5 bases, with 17 bases between. CDR1 and CDR2 from the germline V gene are SGHRS and YFSETQ. The CDR3 reads CASSSRGRTGTEAFF. DNA of the CDR3: TGCGCCAGCAGCTCTCGAGGTAGAACGGGGACTGAAGCTTTCTTT.

With regard to this clone: Other DNA sequences in this specimen translate into the identical CDR3. J is TRBJ2-2 and V is TRBV4-1, with 7 bases lining up with TRBD1. Germline V gene lookup returns CDR1 MGHRA and CDR2 YSYEKL. This CDR3 spans 14 amino acids. With 3 bases clipped from V and 5 bases from J, the junction kept 3 bases outside the gene matches. CDR3 sequence (DNA): TGCGCCAGCAGCCATCCGACAGGGACCGGGGAGCTGTTTTTT. It is translated as CASSHPTGTGELFF.

V gene TRBV28 combines with J gene TRBJ2-7; D call uncertain. The ends were cut back, 5 bases at V and 2 bases at J, with 13 bases in the middle. Looked up from germline, CDR1 is MDHEN and CDR2 is SYDVKM. This CDR3 spans 14 amino acids. The CDR3, as DNA: TGTGCCAGCAGTCCCCGTGTAGGCACCTACGAGCAGTACTTC. Amino acid sequence: CASSPRVGTYEQYF.

The rearrangement uses TRBV9 and TRBJ1-2; tentatively, D is TRBD1 (5 bases). The germline CDR1 and CDR2 sequences are SGDLS and YYNGEE. The V end was cut by 0 bases, the J end by 4 bases, with 13 bases between. This CDR3 comprises 15 residues. The CDR3 region has the DNA TGTGCCAGCAGCGTAGATCGGGGGGGTGGCTATGGCTACACCTTC. This gives the protein CASSVDRGGGYGYTF.

The chain carries TRBV5-8 and TRBJ1-5; tentatively, D is TRBD1 (5 bases). CDR3 size: 15 residues. Per the germline V gene, CDR1 is SGHTS and CDR2 is YDEGEE. The ends were cut back, 4 bases at V and 3 bases at J, with 14 bases in the middle. The CDR3 sequence is CASSTGRGPNQPQHF. Here the CDR3 DNA reads TGTGCCAGCAGCACTGGGAGGGGACCCAATCAGCCCCAGCATTTT.

The J gene is TRBJ2-1, the V gene TRBV19, with D tentatively TRBD2 (5 bases). The CDR3 extends over 14 amino acids. V was pared by 8 bases and J by 5 bases, with 16 bases between. Germline V CDR1 and CDR2: LNHDA, SQIVND (reference sequence). The chain's CDR3 is CASSTPGSHNEQFF. CDR3 in DNA: TGTGCCAGTTCGACCCCGGGATCTCACAATGAGCAGTTCTTC.

J is TRBJ1-5 and V is TRBV28, with TRBD1 matching over 7 bases. The germline CDR1 and CDR2 sequences are MDHEN and SYDVKM. The CDR3 is 14 residues long. V lost 10 bases, J lost 11 bases, and 17 bases stayed unmatched. The CDR3 reads CATSASGQPWAQHF. The CDR3 DNA sequence: TGTGCCACTTCGGCCTCGGGACAGCCGTGGGCCCAGCATTTT.

This clone showed up just once. The chain carries TRBV12-3 or TRBV12-4 and TRBJ1-5; D perhaps matches TRBD1 (5 bases). The CDR3 contains 13 residues. Trimming stripped 3 bases from V and 6 bases from J, with 9 bases between. The CDR3: CASSLWGRQPQHF. The CDR3 DNA is TGTGCCAGCAGTTTGTGGGGCCGTCAGCCCCAGCATTTT.

The chain is built from TRBV10-3 and TRBJ2-5, with 7 bases lining up with TRBD1. Trimming removed 7 bases from V and 2 bases from J; junction bases left unmatched: 4. Germline V CDR1 and CDR2: ENHRY, SYGVKD. The length of the CDR3 is 13 residues. This CDR3 is CAIKGQIQETQYF. The CDR3 DNA reads as TGTGCCATCAAGGGACAGATACAAGAGACCCAGTACTTC.

The chain recombines TRBV5-4 with TRBJ2-7, with D possibly being TRBD1 (5 bases). The length of the CDR3 is 15 residues. CDR1 is SGHNT, CDR2 YYREEE, per germline (reference sequence). V lost 0 bases and J 0 bases, leaving 10 bases between the germline ends. The CDR3 protein is CASSLAQQGSYEQYF. Written as DNA, the CDR3 is TGTGCCAGCAGCTTGGCACAGCAGGGCTCCTACGAGCAGTACTTC.

The chain combines TRBV19 with TRBJ2-1; 8 nucleotides agree with TRBD2. The J segment lost 4 bases and the V segment lost 3 bases, leaving 8 bases of the junction unmatched. This CDR3 comprises 16 residues. Germline V gene data show CDR1 as LNHDA and CDR2 as SQIVND (reference sequence). The CDR3 DNA sequence: TGTGCCAGTAGTATTCTAGCGGGTCCCCTATACAATGAGCAGTTCTTC. It yields the protein CASSILAGPLYNEQFF. Looking up the rest from reference TRBV19 and TRBJ2-1 gives the full variable domain: DGGITQSPKYLFRKEGQNVTLSCEQNLNHDAMYWYRQDPGQGLRLIYYSQIVNDFQKGDIAEGYSVSREKKESFPLTVTSAQKNPTAFYLCASSILAGPLYNEQFFGPGTRLTVL.

The chain carries TRBV9 and TRBJ2-2, with 7 bases identical to TRBD1. The CDR3 totals 17 residues. The trim removed 2 bases at V and 1 base at J, leaving 8 bases unmatched. Germline-derived CDR1 and CDR2 are SGDLS and YYNGEE. The CDR3 region is CASSVLQGLENTGELFF. The CDR3 DNA reads as TGTGCCAGCAGCGTCCTACAGGGGCTTGAGAACACCGGGGAGCTGTTTTTT.

This clone counts as medium-sized (0.01 to 0.1%). V is TRBV6-4 and J is TRBJ1-6; 8 bases are shared with TRBD1. The CDR3 contains 15 residues. The V gene's germline CDR1 is MRHNA and CDR2 SNTAGT. V lost 3 bases, J lost 7 bases, and 5 bases stayed unmatched. The CDR3 loop reads CASSEGQEGNSPLHF. In DNA, the CDR3 is TGTGCCAGCAGTGAGGGACAGGAGGGGAATTCACCCCTCCACTTT.